Below are 13 T cell receptor beta chains sequenced from a single sample in a study of T cells in Graves' hyperthyroidism and ophthalmopathy. TCR beta CDR3 region amplification was performed from RNA transcripts. Carried out on the TCR CDR3, a first-round RT-PCR used the HTBI primer set. In TCRdb, the multiplex PCR reads were re-called with MiXCR into one record per CDR3 protein. The sample lists some 400,000 distinct CDR3 sequences, over 11% occurring once. The sample was blood. Receptor source: a woman between 55 and 75 years old with Graves' hyperthyroidism.

Many counts were recorded for this clonotype. The J gene is TRBJ2-3, the V gene TRBV5-1; 7 bases align to TRBD2. The CDR3 is 14 amino acids. CDR1 and CDR2 (germline): SGHRS, YFSETQ. In DNA form, the CDR3 reads TGCGTCTCTAGCGGTGGGCACCGCACAGATACGCAGTATTTT. Amino acids: CVSSGGHRTDTQYF.

V gene TRBV30 combines with J gene TRBJ2-7; 7 bases are a match to TRBD1. The germline gives CDR1 GTSNPN, CDR2 SVGIG (reference sequence). V lost 0 bases and J lost 8; bases outside the gene matches: 13. The CDR3 has 15 amino acids. The CDR3 protein is CAWSVSGTDSIQQYF. CDR3 in DNA: TGTGCCTGGAGTGTATCCGGGACAGACTCTATACAGCAGTACTTC.

This clonotype was seen many times. The V and J genes are TRBV30 and TRBJ2-1, with D unclear. The CDR3 is 12 amino acids. V lost 1 base, J lost 0 bases, and 1 base lay in between. Germline CDR1 GTSNPN, CDR2 SVGIG (reference sequence). In DNA, the CDR3 is TGTGCCTGGAGTGGCTCCTACAATGAGCAGTTCTTC. Its protein is CAWSGSYNEQFF.

In its sample, this clonotype was seen a few times. The J gene is TRBJ2-7, the V gene TRBV27; D gene ambiguous. V was shortened by 5 bases and J by 2 bases, with 13 bases between the two germline ends. Germline V gives CDR1 MNHEY, CDR2 SMNVEV (reference sequence). The CDR3 sequence is 14 residues long. CDR3 residues: CASSPVGYPYEQYF. CDR3 DNA: TGTGCCAGCAGTCCGGTCGGGTACCCCTACGAGCAGTACTTC.

There are many counts of this clonotype. The chain is built from TRBV4-1 and TRBJ1-2; D ambiguous. The ends were cut back, 1 base at V and 2 bases at J, with 11 bases in the middle. Looked up from germline, CDR1 is MGHRA and CDR2 is YSYEKL. The CDR3 has 15 residues. CDR3 in amino acids: CASSQAQQRNYGYTF. CDR3 bases: TGCGCCAGCAGCCAAGCGCAACAGCGGAACTATGGCTACACCTTC.

Only a few counts were recorded for this clonotype. The chain combines TRBV20-1 with TRBJ2-4; 7 nucleotides agree with TRBD1. The trim removed 1 base at V and 1 base at J, leaving 1 base unmatched. This CDR3 has 14 residues. Germline V CDR1 and CDR2: DFQATT, SNEGSKA (reference sequence). The CDR3 loop is CSARGDSAKNIQYF. For the CDR3, the DNA is TGCAGTGCTAGAGGGGACAGCGCCAAAAACATTCAGTACTTC.

This clonotype was seen ten or more times. The chain carries TRBV30 and TRBJ2-2; D call uncertain. Between the trimmed V and J ends, which lost 0 bases and 0 bases, there was a span of 5 bases. In germline, CDR1 is GTSNPN, CDR2 SVGIG (reference sequence). The length of the CDR3 is 14 residues. CDR3 protein: CAWSVLTNTGELFF. The DNA of the CDR3 is TGTGCCTGGAGTGTACTAACGAACACCGGGGAGCTGTTTTTT. The complete variable domain, with remaining parts taken from reference TRBV30 and TRBJ2-2, reads SQTIHQWPATLVQPVGSPLSLECTVEGTSNPNLYWYRQAAGRGLQLLFYSVGIGQISSEVPQNLSASRPQDRQFILSSKKLLLSDSGFYLCAWSVLTNTGELFFGEGSRLTVL.

The chain has TRBV30 and TRBJ2-1, with 14 bases lining up with TRBD2. There are 15 residues in the CDR3. From germline, CDR1 is GTSNPN and CDR2 SVGIG (reference sequence). V was pared by 1 base and J by 7 bases, with 3 bases of the junction left unmatched. The DNA for the CDR3 is TGTGCCTGGAGTGCGGGACTAGCGGGAGTAAATGAGCAGTTCTTC. As protein: CAWSAGLAGVNEQFF.

This clonotype was detected a few times. The V gene is TRBV9, the J gene TRBJ2-7, with 9 bases fitting TRBD2. Germline-derived CDR1 and CDR2 are SGDLS and YYNGEE. Trimming cost V 3 bases and J 3 bases; bases outside gene matches: 4. This CDR3 contains 14 residues. For the CDR3, the DNA is TGTGCCAGCAGCGCTAGCGGGACCGGCTACGAGCAGTACTTC. It yields the protein CASSASGTGYEQYF.

This clonotype was recorded a few times. The J gene is TRBJ2-7, the V gene TRBV6-1; 14 bases map to TRBD2. CDR3 size: 16 residues. Germline V lookup: CDR1 MNHNS, CDR2 SASEGT. With V trimmed by 6 bases and J by 7 bases, 11 bases remained unmatched. Written as DNA, the CDR3 is TGTGCCAGCAGCCACGGGGGGACTAGCGGGAGTGATGAGCAGTACTTC. Protein sequence: CASSHGGTSGSDEQYF.

This clonotype was recorded at least ten times. The chain uses TRBV12-3 or TRBV12-4 and TRBJ2-1; 9 nucleotides align to TRBD1. J gave up 8 bases and V 5 bases, and 10 bases lay outside the gene matches. The CDR3 totals 15 residues. CDR3 bases: TGTGCCAGCAGTCTACAGGGGGCGAGGTTGGATGAGCAGTTCTTC. Its protein product is CASSLQGARLDEQFF.

This clonotype was seen more than once but under ten times. The genes are TRBV5-6 and TRBJ1-2; D is possibly TRBD1 (6 bases). V was pared by 6 bases and J by 3 bases, with 24 bases between. In germline, CDR1 is SGHDT, CDR2 YYEEEE. CDR3 length: 17 residues. The CDR3 coding sequence is TGTGCCAGCACCCTATATGGTTCCGGGACACCTTACTATGGCTACACCTTC. Protein: CASTLYGSGTPYYGYTF.

Here the CDR3 DNA reads TGCAGTGCGACTACAACAGGGGGTATTGAAGCTTTCTTT. This gives the protein CSATTTGGIEAFF. V gene TRBV20-1 combines with J gene TRBJ1-1; TRBD1 matches 8 bases. The CDR3 has 13 amino acids. V shed 6 bases, J shed 7 bases, and the junction held 10 bases outside the gene matches. CDR1 DFQATT and CDR2 SNEGSKA come from the germline V gene (reference sequence).